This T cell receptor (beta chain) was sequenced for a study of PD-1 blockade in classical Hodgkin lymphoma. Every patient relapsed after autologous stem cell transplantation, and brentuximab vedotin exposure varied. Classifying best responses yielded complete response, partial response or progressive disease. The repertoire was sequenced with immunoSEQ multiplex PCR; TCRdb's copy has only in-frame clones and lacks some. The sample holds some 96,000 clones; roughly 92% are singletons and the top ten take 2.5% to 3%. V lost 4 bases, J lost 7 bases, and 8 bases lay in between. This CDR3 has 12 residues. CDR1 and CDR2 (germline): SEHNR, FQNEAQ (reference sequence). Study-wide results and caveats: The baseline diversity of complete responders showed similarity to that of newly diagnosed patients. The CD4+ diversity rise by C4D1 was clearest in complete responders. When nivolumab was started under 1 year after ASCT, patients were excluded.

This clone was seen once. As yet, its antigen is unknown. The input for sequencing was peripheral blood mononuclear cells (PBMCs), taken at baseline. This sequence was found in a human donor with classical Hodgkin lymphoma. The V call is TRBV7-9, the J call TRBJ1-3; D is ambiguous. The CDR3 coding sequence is TGTGCCAGCAGCTCCGGGTTTAACACCATATATTTT. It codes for CASSSGFNTIYF.